A single T cell receptor beta chain is shown here with its context. The CDR3 runs to 18 residues. V lost 2 bases to trimming and J lost 4 bases, with 23 bases between them. The germline gives CDR1 MGHRA, CDR2 YSYEKL. Building of the TCR beta libraries involved iRepertoire HTBI primers and Arm-PCR of CDR3 regions. Each CDR3 protein is one row after TCRdb ran MiXCR on the multiplex PCR reads. Among 400,000 to 500,000 distinct CDR3 sequences listed, less than 25% were seen once. Time point reported: persistent/refractory GD, antithyroid drugs over 5 years with positive TRAb. Following extraction of RNA from PBMCs, that RNA was used to make the TCR library. The guidelines of the American Thyroid Association were the basis for diagnosing Graves' disease. This entry belongs to a study of regulatory T cells in long-lasting Graves disease.

The material was peripheral blood mononuclear cells (PBMCs), obtained when the disease was refractory, from a patient treated with antithyroid drugs. The chain combines TRBV4-1 with TRBJ1-2; weak D call: TRBD1 (6 bases). The sequence was collected from a female donor with Graves disease. CDR3 sequence reads: CASSQNKFHRVDSYGYTF. CDR3 DNA sequence: TGCGCCAGCAGCCAAAACAAATTTCACAGGGTGGACAGCTATGGCTACACCTTC.